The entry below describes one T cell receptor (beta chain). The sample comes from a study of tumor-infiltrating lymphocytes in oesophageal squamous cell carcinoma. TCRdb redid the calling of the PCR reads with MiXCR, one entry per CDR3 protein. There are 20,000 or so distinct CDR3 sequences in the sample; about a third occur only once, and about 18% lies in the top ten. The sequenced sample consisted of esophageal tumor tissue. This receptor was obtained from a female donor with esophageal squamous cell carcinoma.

CDR3 sequence: CASSPQIAGLYNEQFF. CDR3 coding DNA: TGTGCCAGCAGCCCTCAAATAGCGGGACTTTACAATGAGCAGTTCTTC. The chain recombines TRBV7-3 with TRBJ2-1; 8 nucleotides agree with TRBD2. The J segment lost 4 bases and the V segment lost 5 bases, leaving 10 bases of the junction unmatched. Germline V gives CDR1 SGHTA, CDR2 FQGTGA. The CDR3 covers 16 residues.